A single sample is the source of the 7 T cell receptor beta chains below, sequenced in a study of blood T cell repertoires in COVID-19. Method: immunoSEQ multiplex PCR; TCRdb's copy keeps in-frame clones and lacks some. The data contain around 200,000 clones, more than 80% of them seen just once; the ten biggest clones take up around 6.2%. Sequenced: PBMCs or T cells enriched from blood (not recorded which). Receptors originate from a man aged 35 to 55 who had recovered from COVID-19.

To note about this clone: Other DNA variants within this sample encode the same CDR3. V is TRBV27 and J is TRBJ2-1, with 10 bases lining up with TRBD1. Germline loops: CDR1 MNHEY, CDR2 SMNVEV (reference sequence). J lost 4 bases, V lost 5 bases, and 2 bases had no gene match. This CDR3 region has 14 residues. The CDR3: CASSRQGAYNEQFF. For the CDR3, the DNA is TGTGCCAGCAGTCGACAGGGGGCTTACAATGAGCAGTTCTTC.

The CDR3 reads CASSDTGSNYGYTF. DNA of the CDR3: TGTGCCAGCAGTGACACCGGGTCTAACTATGGCTACACCTTC. The chain couples TRBV2 to TRBJ1-2; the D is unclear. V lost 3 bases and J lost 0, with 8 bases in between. Germline V gives CDR1 SNHLY, CDR2 FYNNEI. The CDR3 totals 14 residues.

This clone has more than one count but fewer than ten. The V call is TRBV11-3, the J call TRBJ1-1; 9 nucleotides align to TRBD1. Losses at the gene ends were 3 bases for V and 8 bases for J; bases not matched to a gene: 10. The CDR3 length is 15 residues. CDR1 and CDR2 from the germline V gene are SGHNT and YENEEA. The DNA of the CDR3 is TGTGCCAGCAGCTTGTCGGGACAGGGCGAGACCGAAGCTTTCTTT. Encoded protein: CASSLSGQGETEAFF. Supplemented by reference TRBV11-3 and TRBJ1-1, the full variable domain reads EAGVVQSPRYKIIEKKQPVAFWCNPISGHNTLYWYLQNLGQGPELLIRYENEEAVDDSQLPKDRFSAERLKGVDSTLKIQPAELGDSAVYLCASSLSGQGETEAFFGQGTRLTVV.

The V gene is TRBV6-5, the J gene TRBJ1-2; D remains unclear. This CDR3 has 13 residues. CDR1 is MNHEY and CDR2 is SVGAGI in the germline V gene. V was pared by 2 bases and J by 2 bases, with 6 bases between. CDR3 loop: CASSYDKNYGYTF. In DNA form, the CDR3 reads TGTGCCAGCAGTTACGACAAGAACTATGGCTACACCTTC.

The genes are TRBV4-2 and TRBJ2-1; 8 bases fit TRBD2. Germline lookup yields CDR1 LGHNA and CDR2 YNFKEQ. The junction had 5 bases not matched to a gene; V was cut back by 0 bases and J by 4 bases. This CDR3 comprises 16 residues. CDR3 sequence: CASSQERSGGYNEQFF. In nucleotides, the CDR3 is TGTGCCAGCAGCCAAGAACGGAGCGGGGGATACAATGAGCAGTTCTTC.

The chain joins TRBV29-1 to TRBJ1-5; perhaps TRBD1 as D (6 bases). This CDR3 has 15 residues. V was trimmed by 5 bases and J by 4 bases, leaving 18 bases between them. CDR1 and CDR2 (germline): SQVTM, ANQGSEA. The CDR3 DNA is TGCAGCGTTATACCCGATCAGGGGTTGAATCAGCCCCAGCATTTT. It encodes CSVIPDQGLNQPQHF.

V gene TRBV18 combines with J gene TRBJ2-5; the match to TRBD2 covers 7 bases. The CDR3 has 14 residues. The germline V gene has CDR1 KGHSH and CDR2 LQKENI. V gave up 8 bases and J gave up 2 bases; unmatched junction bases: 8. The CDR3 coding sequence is TGTGCCAGCGCTATCTACGGGGGGCAAGAGACCCAGTACTTC. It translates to CASAIYGGQETQYF.